The rows below give T cell receptor beta chains drawn from one sample of a study of T cell repertoires in aging, cancer and after chemotherapy. TCRdb called the multiplex PCR reads again in MiXCR, with one record for every CDR3 protein. The sample records over a thousand distinct CDR3 sequences, roughly 25% being singletons. The specimen sequenced was blood. These receptor sequences come from a human donor with a blood cancer. CDR3s include the opening cysteine and the closing phenylalanine or tryptophan. Each record gives: clone size, D gene, V gene, J gene, CDR3 length, CDR3 DNA, CDR3 protein. D genes are given only for firm matches. Some rows mark clone size as missing; the rest say once, few, many or name a class of expanded clone.

medium-sized	TRBD1	TRBV12-3/TRBV12-4	TRBJ1-5	15	TGTGCCAGCAGTTTAGGGACAGGGAATAATCAGCCCCAGCATTTT	CASSLGTGNNQPQHF
NA	NA	TRBV7-6	TRBJ1-1	14	TGTGCCAGCAGCTCACAGACAGGGAACACTGAAGCTTTCTTT	CASSSQTGNTEAFF
few	NA	TRBV4-2	TRBJ1-6	17	TGTGCCAGCAGCCAAGATTCGCAGAGCTCCTATAATTCACCCCTCCACTTT	CASSQDSQSSYNSPLHF
few	TRBD2	TRBV4-3	TRBJ2-3	16	TGCGCCAGCAGCCAAGATGTGGGACTAGTTGCAGATACGCAGTATTTT	CASSQDVGLVADTQYF
NA	NA	TRBV5-6	TRBJ1-2	14	TGCGCCAGCAGCCCTACCGGGAGGGCTGGCGGCTACACCTTC	CASSPTGRAGGYTF
medium-sized	NA	TRBV5-6	TRBJ2-7	14	TGTGCCAGCAGCTTGGAGATGGCCTTCTACGAGCAGTACTTC	CASSLEMAFYEQYF
NA	NA	TRBV6-6	TRBJ1-1	16	TGTGCCAGCAGGGGACGACATAGGGGCAAGAACACTGAAGCTTTCTTT	CASRGRHRGKNTEAFF
medium-sized	NA	TRBV5-4	TRBJ1-4	15	TGTGCCAGCAGCTTGGGAGGGACCTCTAATGAAAAACTGTTTTTT	CASSLGGTSNEKLFF
medium-sized	NA	TRBV27	TRBJ1-2	16	TGTGCCAGCAGTAGATCGTCCTTATCTGATAACTATGGCTACACCTTC	CASSRSSLSDNYGYTF
NA	NA	TRBV13	TRBJ2-2	15	TGTGCCAGCAGTGGGGGGTCTACCGGGGCCGGGGAGCTGTTTTTT	CASSGGSTGAGELFF
few	NA	TRBV7-9	TRBJ1-1	14	TGTGCCAGCAGCCCCTCTGGACAGAACACTGAAGCTTTCTTT	CASSPSGQNTEAFF
few	NA	TRBV19	TRBJ2-7	15	TGTGCCAGTAGTACCCTTGGGGGGGCGACCTACGAGCAGTACTTC	CASSTLGGATYEQYF
medium-sized	NA	TRBV27	TRBJ1-4	15	TGTGCCAGCAGTCTCGGCCCTCCAGGCTATGAAAAACTGTTTTTT	CASSLGPPGYEKLFF
medium-sized	NA	TRBV6-2/TRBV6-3	TRBJ1-2	12	TGTGCCAGCAGTTACGGGGGGTATGGCTACACCTTC	CASSYGGYGYTF
NA	TRBD1	TRBV5-1	TRBJ1-4	16	TGCGCCAGCAGCTTGGTCCCGGGACAGGGAAATGAAAAACTGTTTTTT	CASSLVPGQGNEKLFF
medium-sized	NA	TRBV5-4	TRBJ2-1	15	TGTGCCAGCAGCCGGGACCAAAGCTCCTACAATGAGCAGTTCTTC	CASSRDQSSYNEQFF
NA	NA	TRBV29-1	TRBJ1-2	12	TGCAGCGTTGCCAGAATTGAGAATAACTACACCTTC	CSVARIENNYTF
large	NA	TRBV19	TRBJ2-2	11	TGTGCCTTAGCAGAGCCCGGGGAGCTGTTTTTT	CALAEPGELFF
large	TRBD2	TRBV29-1	TRBJ2-1	16	TGCAGCGTTGAAATCCGGTTAGCGGGAGTACGGAATGAGCAGTTCTTC	CSVEIRLAGVRNEQFF
NA	TRBD1	TRBV5-6	TRBJ2-7	15	TGTGCCAGCCGAGCCGGGACAGGGGGATTCTACGAGCAGTACTTC	CASRAGTGGFYEQYF
medium-sized	NA	TRBV7-9	TRBJ2-6	12	TGTGCCAGCTTCTCTGGGGCCAACGTCCTGACTTTC	CASFSGANVLTF
large	NA	TRBV5-5	TRBJ2-3	13	TGTGCCAGCAGCCCCGGAGGGTGGGATACGCAGTATTTT	CASSPGGWDTQYF
few	NA	TRBV7-2	TRBJ1-4	17	TGTGCCAGCAGCTTAGCGTCAGGGTTCGTAACTAATGAAAAACTGTTTTTT	CASSLASGFVTNEKLFF
NA	NA	TRBV5-1	TRBJ2-2	14	TGCGCCAGCAGCCGGACAGTCAACACCGGGGAGCTGTTTTTT	CASSRTVNTGELFF
large	NA	TRBV29-1	TRBJ1-1	13	TGCAGCGTTGAGGGTAGGGCGAACACTGAAGCTTTCTTT	CSVEGRANTEAFF
NA	NA	TRBV21-1	TRBJ2-1	15	TGTGCCAGCAGCAACCGGGGGGGCCAGTGTAATGAGCAGTTCTTC	CASSNRGGQCNEQFF
NA	NA	TRBV20-1	TRBJ1-6	12	TGCAGTGCCCGACAGGCAAATTCACCCCTCCACTTT	CSARQANSPLHF
NA	TRBD1	TRBV5-1	TRBJ2-5	16	TGCGCCAGCAGCTTGGGCCGGGACAGGGGGAAGGAGACCCAGTACTTC	CASSLGRDRGKETQYF
large	NA	TRBV5-4	TRBJ1-5	16	TGTGCCAGCAGCTTCTCTCCGAGCGATAGCAATCAGCCCCAGCATTTT	CASSFSPSDSNQPQHF
medium-sized	TRBD2	TRBV6-1	TRBJ2-1	14	TGTGCCAGCAGTGAAAGCAGGGACTACCATGAGCAGTTCTTC	CASSESRDYHEQFF
medium-sized	NA	TRBV5-6	TRBJ2-7	17	TGTGCCAGCAGCCAGAATCCATGGACATATGGAGCCCACGAGCAGTACTTC	CASSQNPWTYGAHEQYF
large	TRBD2	TRBV15	TRBJ2-2	15	TGTGCCACCAGCGTTAGCGGGAGATTGACCGGGGAGCTGTTTTTT	CATSVSGRLTGELFF
few	NA	TRBV7-2	TRBJ2-3	13	TGTGCCAGCAGCCCGGGGGTCACAGATACGCAGTATTTT	CASSPGVTDTQYF
medium-sized	NA	TRBV24-1	TRBJ2-3	16	TGTGCCACCAGTGACCATGACAGGGAGGGTACAGATACGCAGTATTTT	CATSDHDREGTDTQYF
NA	NA	TRBV15	TRBJ2-1	12	TGTGCAACCAGCAGAGGAGGCAATGAGCAGTTCTTC	CATSRGGNEQFF
NA	NA	TRBV20-1	TRBJ1-1	12	TGCAGTGCTAGAATGGGAAACACTGAAGCTTTCTTT	CSARMGNTEAFF
few	TRBD2	TRBV20-1	TRBJ2-3	14	TGCAGTGCTAAGCGGGGGGGATACACAGATACGCAGTATTTT	CSAKRGGYTDTQYF
large	NA	TRBV30	TRBJ2-3	11	TGTGCCTGGTCGAACTTCGATACGCAGTATTTT	CAWSNFDTQYF
large	NA	TRBV6-5	TRBJ2-6	17	TGTGCCAGCAGCAGGGTGAGGGGAGCAGGTGGGGCCAACGTCCTGACTTTC	CASSRVRGAGGANVLTF
large	NA	TRBV13	TRBJ2-1	14	TGTGCCAGCAGCTTCGCGGGATGGGACAATGAGCAGTTCTTC	CASSFAGWDNEQFF
large	TRBD2	TRBV6-2/TRBV6-3	TRBJ2-7	15	TGTGCCAGCAGTTACTCGACTAGCCCTACCTACGAGCAGTACTTC	CASSYSTSPTYEQYF
large	NA	TRBV6-5	TRBJ1-6	16	TGTGCCAGCACCTCCCTGGGGGCGGGTGATAATTCACCCCTCCACTTT	CASTSLGAGDNSPLHF
NA	NA	TRBV12-3/TRBV12-4	TRBJ2-1	12	TGTGCCAGCAGCCCTACTAGTGATGAGCAGTTCTTC	CASSPTSDEQFF
medium-sized	NA	TRBV27	TRBJ2-7	13	TGTGCCAGCAGTTTTCGGGGTACCTACGAGCAGTACTTC	CASSFRGTYEQYF
medium-sized	NA	TRBV6-5	TRBJ2-7	14	TGTGCCAGCAGTCGAAAATCCGAACGCGACGAGCAGTACTTC	CASSRKSERDEQYF
medium-sized	TRBD2	TRBV6-1	TRBJ2-5	17	TGTGCCAGCAGTCGGACTAGCGGGGGCCGGGGAGGAGAGACCCAGTACTTC	CASSRTSGGRGGETQYF
few	NA	TRBV28	TRBJ1-5	17	TGTGCCAGCAGTTTTCCCAACCCTACCACAGGAGATCAGCCCCAGCATTTT	CASSFPNPTTGDQPQHF
NA	NA	TRBV7-6	TRBJ2-1	11	TGTGCCAGCAGCTTAGAGTGGGAAAAGTTCTTC	CASSLEWEKFF
medium-sized	TRBD1	TRBV12-3/TRBV12-4	TRBJ1-1	14	TGTGCCAGCAGTGAACAGGGGATGGGCACTGAAGCTTTCTTT	CASSEQGMGTEAFF
NA	NA	TRBV5-4	TRBJ2-2	14	TGTGCCAGCAGGGATCCAGAGAACACCGGGGAGCTGTTTTTT	CASRDPENTGELFF
large	TRBD1	TRBV5-4	TRBJ2-7	15	TGTGCCAGCAGCCACGGACAGGGGTCCTCCTACGAGCAGTACTTC	CASSHGQGSSYEQYF
NA	TRBD1	TRBV11-3	TRBJ2-2	14	TGTGCCAGCAGCGGACAGGGGAACACCGGGGAGCTGTTTTTT	CASSGQGNTGELFF